This record concerns one T cell receptor (beta chain) sequence. This sample is part of a study of control samples from healthy donors and cancer patients. In germline, CDR1 is MNHNY, CDR2 SVGAGI (reference sequence). The CDR3 has 18 residues. V was shortened by 5 bases and J by 0 bases, with 22 bases between the two germline ends. Assay used: immunoSEQ multiplex PCR; TCRdb lists only in-frame clones, some missing. The sample yields under 200,000 clones, approximately 92% seen once. Sequencing was done on a sample of blood. The clonotype comes from a woman aged 55 to 70 in good health. The chain joins TRBV6-6 to TRBJ1-1; the D gene is possibly TRBD1 (6 bases). CDR3 nucleotide sequence: TGTGCCAGCAGTCTCCTACCTCTCAGGGGCGGGTTGAACACTGAAGCTTTCTTT. The encoded protein is CASSLLPLRGGLNTEAFF.